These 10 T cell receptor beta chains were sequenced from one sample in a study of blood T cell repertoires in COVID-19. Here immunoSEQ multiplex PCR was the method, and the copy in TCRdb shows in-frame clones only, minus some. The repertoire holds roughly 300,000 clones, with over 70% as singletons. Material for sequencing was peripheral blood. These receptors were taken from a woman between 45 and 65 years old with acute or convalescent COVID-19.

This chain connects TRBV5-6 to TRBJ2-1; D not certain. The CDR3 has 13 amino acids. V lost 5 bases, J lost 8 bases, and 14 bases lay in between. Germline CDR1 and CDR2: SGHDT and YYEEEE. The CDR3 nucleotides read TGTGCCAGCAGGATATGGTATGAGGATGAGCAGTTCTTC. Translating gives CASRIWYEDEQFF.

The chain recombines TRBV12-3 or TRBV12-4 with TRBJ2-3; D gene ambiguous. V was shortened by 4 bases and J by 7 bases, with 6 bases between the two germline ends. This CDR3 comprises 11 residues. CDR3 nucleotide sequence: TGTGCCAGCAGTTACTTGAATACGCAGTATTTT. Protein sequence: CASSYLNTQYF.

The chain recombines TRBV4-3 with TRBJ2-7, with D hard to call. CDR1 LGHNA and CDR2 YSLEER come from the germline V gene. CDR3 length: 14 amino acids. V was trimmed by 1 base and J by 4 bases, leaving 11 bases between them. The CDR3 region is CASSQATRVYEQYF. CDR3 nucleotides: TGCGCCAGCAGCCAAGCCACCCGGGTGTACGAGCAGTACTTC.

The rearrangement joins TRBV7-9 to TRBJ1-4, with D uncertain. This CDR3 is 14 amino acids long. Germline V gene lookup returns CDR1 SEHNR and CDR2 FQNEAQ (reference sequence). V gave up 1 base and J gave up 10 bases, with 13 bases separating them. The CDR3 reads CASSLGAGYRKLFF. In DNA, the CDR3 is TGTGCCAGCAGCTTAGGGGCGGGGTATCGAAAACTGTTTTTT.

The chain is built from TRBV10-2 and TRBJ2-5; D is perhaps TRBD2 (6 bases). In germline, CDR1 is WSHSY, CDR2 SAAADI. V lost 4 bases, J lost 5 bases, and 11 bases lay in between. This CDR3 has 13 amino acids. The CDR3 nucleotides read TGCGCCAGCAGTGGGGCCGCGGGGGAGACCCAGTACTTC. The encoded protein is CASSGAAGETQYF.

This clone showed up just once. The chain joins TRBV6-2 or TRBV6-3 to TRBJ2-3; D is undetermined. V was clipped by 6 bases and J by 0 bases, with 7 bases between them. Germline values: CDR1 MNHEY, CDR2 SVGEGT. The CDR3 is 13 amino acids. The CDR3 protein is CASSLTSTDTQYF. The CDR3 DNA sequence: TGTGCCAGCAGCCTGACTAGCACAGATACGCAGTATTTT.

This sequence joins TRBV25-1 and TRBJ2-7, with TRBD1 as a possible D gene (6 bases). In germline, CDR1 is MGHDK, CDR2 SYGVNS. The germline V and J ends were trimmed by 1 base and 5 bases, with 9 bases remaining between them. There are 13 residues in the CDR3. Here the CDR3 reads CASSESPGDEQYF. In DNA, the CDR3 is TGTGCCAGCAGTGAATCCCCAGGGGACGAGCAGTACTTC.

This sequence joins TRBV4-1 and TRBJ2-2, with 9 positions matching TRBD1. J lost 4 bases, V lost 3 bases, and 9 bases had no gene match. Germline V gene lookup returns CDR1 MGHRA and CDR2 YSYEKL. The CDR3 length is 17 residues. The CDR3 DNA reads TGCGCCAGCAGCCAGGATACAGGGGGCGTTCGCACCGGGGAGCTGTTTTTT. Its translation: CASSQDTGGVRTGELFF.

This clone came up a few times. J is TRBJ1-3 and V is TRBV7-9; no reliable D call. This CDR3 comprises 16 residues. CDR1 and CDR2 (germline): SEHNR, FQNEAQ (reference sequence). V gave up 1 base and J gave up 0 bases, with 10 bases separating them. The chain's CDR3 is CASSLGSEFSGNTIYF. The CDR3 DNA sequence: TGTGCCAGCAGCTTAGGGTCTGAGTTCTCTGGAAACACCATATATTTT.

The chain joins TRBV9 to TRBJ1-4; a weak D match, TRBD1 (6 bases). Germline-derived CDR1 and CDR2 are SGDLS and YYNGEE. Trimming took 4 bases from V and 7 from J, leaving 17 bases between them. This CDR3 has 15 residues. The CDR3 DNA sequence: TGTGCCAGCAGCTTGGCGGCAGGGGCGGGTGAAAAACTGTTTTTT. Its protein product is CASSLAAGAGEKLFF.